One sample yielded the 29 T cell receptor beta chains listed below, sequenced in a study of blood T cell repertoires in COVID-19. Method: immunoSEQ multiplex PCR; TCRdb's copy keeps in-frame clones and lacks some. The sample consists of 65,000 to 85,000 clones, approximately 88% of them appearing once. Sequenced sample: peripheral blood. The receptors shown here come from a human donor in a cohort sampled during active COVID-19.

The V gene is TRBV3-1 (or the pseudogene TRBV3-2), the J gene TRBJ1-5; TRBD1 is a possible D gene (5 bases). The CDR3 loop spans 13 amino acids. Germline V gives CDR1 LGHDT, CDR2 YNNKEL (reference sequence). V was shortened by 4 bases and J by 2 bases, with 6 bases between the two germline ends. The CDR3 spells CASSPGGNQPQHF. The CDR3 DNA follows: TGTGCCAGCAGCCCGGGGGGCAATCAGCCCCAGCATTTT.

The genes are TRBV6-5 and TRBJ2-3, with 9 nucleotides matching TRBD2. CDR3 size: 15 residues. CDR1 and CDR2 (germline): MNHEY, SVGAGI. The trim removed 6 bases at V and 2 bases at J, leaving 6 bases unmatched. The CDR3 DNA sequence: TGTGCCAGCAGCCAGACTAGCGGATACACAGATACGCAGTATTTT. Its protein product is CASSQTSGYTDTQYF.

V usage is TRBV9 and J usage is TRBJ1-4; maybe TRBD1 (6 bases). Germline CDR1 reads SGDLS; CDR2 reads YYNGEE. This CDR3 is built from 16 residues. The germline V and J ends were trimmed by 4 bases and 5 bases, with 18 bases remaining between them. Written as DNA, the CDR3 is TGTGCCAGCAGCTCAAGTCCCGGGACACAGAATGAAAAACTGTTTTTT. Encoded protein: CASSSSPGTQNEKLFF.

The rearrangement uses TRBV28 and TRBJ1-1; maybe TRBD1 (6 bases). The CDR3 runs to 12 residues. Trimming stripped 11 bases from V and 4 bases from J, with 14 bases between. Germline loops: CDR1 MDHEN, CDR2 SYDVKM. The CDR3: CAGTKGGTEAFF. The CDR3 region has the DNA TGTGCCGGGACAAAAGGGGGCACTGAAGCTTTCTTT.

V is TRBV2 and J is TRBJ2-7; D is possibly TRBD2 (6 bases). In germline, CDR1 is SNHLY, CDR2 FYNNEI. The germline V and J ends were trimmed by 9 bases and 3 bases, with 15 bases remaining between them. The CDR3 covers 13 residues. The CDR3, as DNA: TGTGCCAGTTCAAGGGAGGTGGACTACGAGCAGTACTTC. Its protein is CASSREVDYEQYF. The entire variable domain, with the rest obtained from reference TRBV2 and TRBJ2-7, is as follows: EPEVTQTPSHQVTQMGQEVILRCVPISNHLYFYWYRQILGQKVEFLVSFYNNEISEKSEIFDDQFSVERPDGSNFTLKIRSTKLEDSAMYFCASSREVDYEQYFGPGTRLTVT.

The rearrangement links TRBV5-1 to TRBJ2-7; 7 nucleotides line up with TRBD2. The germline V gene has CDR1 SGHRS and CDR2 YFSETQ. The CDR3 totals 14 residues. The V segment lost 3 bases and the J segment 4 bases; nucleotides outside the gene matches: 7. In DNA, the CDR3 is TGCGCCAGCAGCTCCCTAACGGGGGGATACGAGCAGTACTTC. It specifies CASSSLTGGYEQYF. Supplemented by reference TRBV5-1 and TRBJ2-7, the full variable domain reads KAGVTQTPRYLIKTRGQQVTLSCSPISGHRSVSWYQQTPGQGLQFLFEYFSETQRNKGNFPGRFSGRQFSNSRSEMNVSTLELGDSALYLCASSSLTGGYEQYFGPGTRLTVT.

V is TRBV7-9 and J is TRBJ1-1; no firm D call. The CDR3 is made up of 11 amino acids. Trimming cost V 4 bases and J 7 bases, with 7 bases left between them. Per the germline V gene, CDR1 is SEHNR and CDR2 is FQNEAQ (reference sequence). The CDR3 nucleotides are TGTGCCAGCAGCTGGGGAGGTGAAGCTTTCTTT. Amino acid sequence: CASSWGGEAFF. Supplemented by reference TRBV7-9 and TRBJ1-1, the full variable domain reads DTGVSQNPRHKITKRGQNVTFRCDPISEHNRLYWYRQTLGQGPEFLTYFQNEAQLEKSRLLSDRFSAERPKGSFSTLEIQRTEQGDSAMYLCASSWGGEAFFGQGTRLTVV.

The CDR3 region has the DNA TGTGCCACCAGTGACGGGGGGATGGACATTCAGTACTTC. Translation: CATSDGGMDIQYF. The chain has TRBV24-1 and TRBJ2-4, with 7 bases that match TRBD2. The V gene's germline CDR1 is KGHDR and CDR2 SFDVKD. This CDR3 is built from 13 residues. J lost 8 bases, V lost 4 bases, and 4 bases had no gene match.

For this clone: Other DNA sequences of this sample code for an identical CDR3. The chain employs TRBV4-3 and TRBJ1-2; tentative D call: TRBD1 (5 bases). Trimming shortened V by 0 bases and J by 2 bases, and 10 bases separated the two germline ends. The CDR3 is 15 residues long. Germline values: CDR1 LGHNA, CDR2 YSLEER. Written as DNA, the CDR3 is TGCGCCAGCAGCCAAGATCTACGGGGGAACTATGGCTACACCTTC. Translated: CASSQDLRGNYGYTF.

The genes are TRBV28 and TRBJ2-3; 8 bases are a match to TRBD1. Germline V gene data show CDR1 as MDHEN and CDR2 as SYDVKM. With V trimmed by 7 bases and J by 0 bases, 9 bases remained unmatched. The CDR3 has 16 residues. The CDR3 is CASTFSDRVSTDTQYF. DNA for the CDR3: TGTGCCAGCACCTTTTCGGACAGGGTGAGCACAGATACGCAGTATTTT.

The V and J genes are TRBV2 and TRBJ1-1; D is undetermined. The CDR3 covers 12 residues. V was clipped by 7 bases and J by 5 bases, with 11 bases between them. Germline-derived CDR1 and CDR2 are SNHLY and FYNNEI. The CDR3 here is CASNQGRTEAFF. The CDR3 DNA follows: TGTGCCAGCAATCAAGGGAGGACTGAAGCTTTCTTT. The variable domain in full, completed from reference TRBV2 and TRBJ1-1, reads EPEVTQTPSHQVTQMGQEVILRCVPISNHLYFYWYRQILGQKVEFLVSFYNNEISEKSEIFDDQFSVERPDGSNFTLKIRSTKLEDSAMYFCASNQGRTEAFFGQGTRLTVV.

J is TRBJ2-3 and V is TRBV2; 11 bases agree with TRBD1. The germline V gene encodes CDR1 SNHLY and CDR2 FYNNEI. V dropped 10 bases and J dropped 2; count of bases not matched to a gene: 2. The CDR3 consists of 13 residues. CDR3 sequence: CANGQGATDTQYF. The DNA for the CDR3 is TGTGCCAACGGACAGGGGGCCACAGATACGCAGTATTTT.

The sample holds one count of this clone. V and J are TRBV7-9 and TRBJ2-5; weak D call: TRBD2 (6 bases). V lost 5 bases, J lost 10 bases, and 20 bases lay in between. The length of the CDR3 is 14 residues. CDR1 and CDR2 (germline): SEHNR, FQNEAQ (reference sequence). The DNA for the CDR3 is TGTGCCAGCAGCCACTCAGTTGTGAGGAGGGACCAGTACTTC. Protein product: CASSHSVVRRDQYF. Full variable domain (rest looked up from reference TRBV7-9 and TRBJ2-5): DTGVSQNPRHKITKRGQNVTFRCDPISEHNRLYWYRQTLGQGPEFLTYFQNEAQLEKSRLLSDRFSAERPKGSFSTLEIQRTEQGDSAMYLCASSHSVVRRDQYFGPGTRLLVL.

This clone was detected once. The chain joins TRBV18 to TRBJ2-5; maybe TRBD2 (6 bases). With 3 bases removed from V and 4 bases from J, the gap between germline ends came to 6 bases. Germline lookup yields CDR1 KGHSH and CDR2 LQKENI. There are 12 residues in the CDR3. CDR3 DNA sequence: TGTGCCAGCTCACCGGGGGGAGAGACCCAGTACTTC. This sequence encodes CASSPGGETQYF.

This clone occurred a few times. The gene calls are TRBV19 and TRBJ1-2, with TRBD1 matching 7 bases. Germline lookup yields CDR1 LNHDA and CDR2 SQIVND (reference sequence). This CDR3 spans 13 amino acids. V shed 5 bases and J 7 bases; nucleotides not matched to a gene: 7. CDR3 amino acids: CASSPDRAGGYTF. DNA of the CDR3: TGTGCCAGTAGTCCAGACAGGGCGGGTGGCTACACCTTC.

This clone was detected only a few times. This chain connects TRBV6-4 to TRBJ2-7; 7 nucleotides line up with TRBD1. The ends lost 5 bases at V and 3 bases at J; junction bases unmatched: 7. This CDR3 spans 14 amino acids. Germline values: CDR1 MRHNA, CDR2 SNTAGT. The CDR3 DNA sequence: TGTGCCAGCAGTTCAGGGGGAAGTAGCTACGAGCAGTACTTC. Protein: CASSSGGSSYEQYF.

The chain joins TRBV7-9 to TRBJ2-1; D remains unclear. This CDR3 region has 14 residues. The V gene lost 7 bases and the J gene lost 5 bases, with 15 bases spanning the gap. Germline V gene data show CDR1 as SEHNR and CDR2 as FQNEAQ (reference sequence). CDR3 DNA: TGTGCCAGCATCCCATGGGCAACCCACAATGAGCAGTTCTTC. Residues: CASIPWATHNEQFF.

The chain couples TRBV10-3 to TRBJ2-3, with 9 positions matching TRBD2. CDR1 is ENHRY, CDR2 SYGVKD, per germline. The CDR3 totals 15 residues. J was trimmed by 1 base and V by 6 bases; bases with no gene match: 5. The CDR3 loop is CAISKGLAGTDTQYF. Here the CDR3 DNA reads TGTGCCATCAGCAAGGGACTAGCTGGCACAGATACGCAGTATTTT.

V gene TRBV10-3 combines with J gene TRBJ1-3, with a weak D call TRBD1 (6 bases). The CDR3 extends over 15 amino acids. Per the germline V gene, CDR1 is ENHRY and CDR2 is SYGVKD. The V end lost 7 bases, the J end lost 0 bases, and 13 bases lay between the germline ends. CDR3 region: CAITRTELSGNTIYF. CDR3 in DNA: TGTGCCATCACCAGGACAGAGCTCTCTGGAAACACCATATATTTT.

V is TRBV6-5 and J is TRBJ2-1; 7 bases match TRBD1. Germline CDR1 is MNHEY and CDR2 is SVGAGI. The CDR3 extends over 13 amino acids. The J segment lost 9 bases and the V segment lost 6 bases, leaving 8 bases of the junction unmatched. This CDR3 reads CASRIDRVGEQFF. The CDR3 bases are TGTGCCAGCAGAATAGACAGGGTTGGTGAGCAGTTCTTC.

The chain employs TRBV18 and TRBJ1-1, with D perhaps TRBD1 (6 bases). The CDR3 consists of 14 residues. V gave up 6 bases and J gave up 4 bases, with 15 bases separating them. Per germline, CDR1 KGHSH and CDR2 LQKENI. This CDR3 reads CASSRDGQSTEAFF. The CDR3, as DNA: TGTGCCAGCTCCCGCGACGGACAGAGCACTGAAGCTTTCTTT.

This chain connects TRBV6-5 to TRBJ2-7; a weak D match, TRBD1 (5 bases). This CDR3 comprises 11 residues. Trimming removed 6 bases at V and 3 bases at J, with 6 bases between. The germline gives CDR1 MNHEY, CDR2 SVGAGI. The CDR3 reads CASRDIYEQYF. The DNA for the CDR3 is TGTGCCAGCAGGGACATCTACGAGCAGTACTTC.

Details on this clone: The junction shows a germline mismatch at one end, possibly a read error. This rearrangement joins TRBV5-8 to TRBJ2-7; the D is unclear. This CDR3 spans 14 amino acids. Germline CDR1 and CDR2: SGHTS and YDEGEE. The CDR3 region is CASTFAPTAYEQYF. In DNA form, the CDR3 reads TGTGCCAGCACCTTTGCGCCCACTGCCTACGAACAGTACTTC.

J is TRBJ2-1 and V is TRBV4-3, with TRBD2 matching 8 bases. Germline V gene data show CDR1 as LGHNA and CDR2 as YSLEER. Losses at the gene ends were 5 bases for V and 8 bases for J; bases not matched to a gene: 11. CDR3 length equals 15 residues. CDR3 sequence (DNA): TGCGCCAGCAGCTTAGCGGGGAACGCCAGGGATGAGCAGTTCTTC. It translates to CASSLAGNARDEQFF.

The rearrangement joins TRBV29-1 to TRBJ2-2; TRBD2 might be the D (5 bases). CDR1 SQVTM and CDR2 ANQGSEA come from the germline V gene. V shed 4 bases and J shed 6 bases, with 12 bases lying between them. CDR3 length equals 13 residues. In DNA, the CDR3 is TGCAGCGTTGCTCGAGGGCCGGCCGGGGAGCTGTTTTTT. Protein: CSVARGPAGELFF.

The chain combines TRBV4-2 with TRBJ1-2; 9 positions agree with TRBD1. The CDR3 is 14 residues long. With 4 bases clipped from V and 4 bases from J, the junction kept 4 bases outside the gene matches. CDR1 is LGHNA, CDR2 YNFKEQ, per germline. The CDR3 region is CASSPGTGPYGYTF. In nucleotides, the CDR3 is TGTGCCAGCAGCCCCGGGACAGGGCCCTATGGCTACACCTTC.

This chain connects TRBV6-6 to TRBJ1-2, with D maybe TRBD1 (6 bases). The CDR3 spans 13 residues. Germline CDR1 reads MNHNY; CDR2 reads SVGAGI (reference sequence). Trimming took 5 bases from V and 8 from J, leaving 15 bases between them. DNA for the CDR3: TGTGCCAGCAGTCCCCAGACAGGATCGGGCTACACCTTC. Protein: CASSPQTGSGYTF.

This clone was counted only a few times. The chain couples TRBV10-3 to TRBJ2-3, with D possibly matching TRBD2 (6 bases). V lost 3 bases and J lost 3, with 16 bases in between. CDR1 is ENHRY and CDR2 is SYGVKD in the germline V gene. There are 16 residues in the CDR3. Here the CDR3 reads CAISDWGDARTDTQYF. The CDR3 DNA reads as TGTGCCATCAGTGACTGGGGGGACGCTAGGACAGATACGCAGTATTTT.

The chain joins TRBV7-9 to TRBJ1-1, with 12 bases identical to TRBD1. The CDR3 consists of 14 residues. Germline assignment: CDR1 SEHNR and CDR2 FQNEAQ (reference sequence). The trim removed 0 bases at V and 10 bases at J, leaving 3 bases unmatched. CDR3 DNA sequence: TGTGCCAGCAGCTTAGCGGGACAGGGGGCGGGAGCTTTCTTT. Residues: CASSLAGQGAGAFF.